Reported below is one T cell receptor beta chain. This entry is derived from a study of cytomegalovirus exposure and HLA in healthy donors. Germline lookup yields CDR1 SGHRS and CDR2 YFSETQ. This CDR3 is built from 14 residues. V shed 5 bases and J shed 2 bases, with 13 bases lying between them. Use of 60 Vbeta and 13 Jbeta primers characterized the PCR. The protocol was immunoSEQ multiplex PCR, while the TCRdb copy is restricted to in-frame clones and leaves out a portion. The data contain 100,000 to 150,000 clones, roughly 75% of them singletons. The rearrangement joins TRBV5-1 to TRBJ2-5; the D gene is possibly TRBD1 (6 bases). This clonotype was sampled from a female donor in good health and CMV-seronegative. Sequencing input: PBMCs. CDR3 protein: CASREIQGQETQYF. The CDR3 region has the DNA TGCGCCAGCAGGGAAATACAGGGACAAGAGACCCAGTACTTC.